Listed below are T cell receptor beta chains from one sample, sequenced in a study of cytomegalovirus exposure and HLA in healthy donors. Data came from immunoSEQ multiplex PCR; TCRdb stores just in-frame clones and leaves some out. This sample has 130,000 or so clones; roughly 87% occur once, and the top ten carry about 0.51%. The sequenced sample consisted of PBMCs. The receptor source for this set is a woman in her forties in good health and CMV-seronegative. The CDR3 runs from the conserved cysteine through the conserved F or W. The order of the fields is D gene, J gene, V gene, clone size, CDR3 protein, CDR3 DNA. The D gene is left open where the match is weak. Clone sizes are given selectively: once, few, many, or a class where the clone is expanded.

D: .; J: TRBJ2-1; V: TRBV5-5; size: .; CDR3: CASSPMGGSNEQFF; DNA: TGTGCCAGCAGCCCAATGGGTGGGAGCAATGAGCAGTTCTTC
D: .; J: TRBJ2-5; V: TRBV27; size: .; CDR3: CASSTTDLAEQETQYF; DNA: TGTGCCAGCAGTACAACGGACTTGGCCGAACAAGAGACCCAGTACTTC
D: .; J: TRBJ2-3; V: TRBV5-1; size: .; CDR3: CASSLGSGLRTDTQYF; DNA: TGCGCCAGCAGCTTGGGTTCTGGACTCCGCACAGATACGCAGTATTTT
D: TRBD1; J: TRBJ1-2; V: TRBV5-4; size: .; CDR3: CASRPQTGSYGYTF; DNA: TGTGCCAGCAGACCACAGACAGGGAGCTATGGCTACACCTTC
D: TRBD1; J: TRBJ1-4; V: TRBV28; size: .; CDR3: CASSLWTGRNEKLFF; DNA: TGTGCCAGCAGTTTATGGACAGGGCGTAATGAAAAACTGTTTTTT
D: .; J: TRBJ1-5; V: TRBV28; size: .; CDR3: CASSPGVNNQPQHF; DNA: TGTGCCAGCAGTCCAGGGGTAAACAATCAGCCCCAGCATTTT
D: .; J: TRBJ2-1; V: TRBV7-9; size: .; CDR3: CASSSVLLGGPYNEQFF; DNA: TGTGCCAGCAGCTCCGTACTTCTCGGCGGCCCCTACAATGAGCAGTTCTTC
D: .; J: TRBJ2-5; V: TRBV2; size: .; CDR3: CASSATGPQETQYF; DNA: TGTGCCAGCAGTGCCACCGGTCCCCAAGAGACCCAGTACTTC
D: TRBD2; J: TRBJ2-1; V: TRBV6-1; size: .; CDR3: CASSVLAGRDEQFF; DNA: TGTGCCAGCAGTGTCCTAGCGGGGAGAGATGAGCAGTTCTTC
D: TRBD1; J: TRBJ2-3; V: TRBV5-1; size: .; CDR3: CASSLQGGTDTQYF; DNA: TGCGCCAGCAGCTTGCAGGGGGGCACAGATACGCAGTATTTT
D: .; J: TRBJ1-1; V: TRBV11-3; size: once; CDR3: CASGGGGRSLNTEAFF; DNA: TGTGCCAGCGGGGGGGGCGGAAGAAGTTTGAACACTGAAGCTTTCTTT
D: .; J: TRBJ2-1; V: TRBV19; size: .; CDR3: CASSTPGTRGNNEQFF; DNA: TGTGCCAGTAGTACGCCCGGGACACGGGGTAACAATGAGCAGTTCTTC
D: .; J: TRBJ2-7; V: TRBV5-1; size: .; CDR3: CASSSNTGYEQYF; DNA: TGCGCCAGCAGCTCGAATACGGGCTACGAGCAGTACTTC
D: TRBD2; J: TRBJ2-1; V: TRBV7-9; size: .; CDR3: CASSLAGLAREQFF; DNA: TGTGCCAGCAGCTTAGCTGGACTAGCTCGTGAGCAGTTCTTC
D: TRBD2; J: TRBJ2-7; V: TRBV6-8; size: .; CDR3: CASSYYTSGEARVLYEQYF; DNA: TGTGCCAGCAGTTACTACACTAGCGGGGAGGCTAGGGTGCTCTACGAGCAGTACTTC
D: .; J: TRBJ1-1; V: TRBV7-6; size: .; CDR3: CASSLASGVTEAFF; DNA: TGTGCCAGCAGCTTAGCTTCCGGAGTCACTGAAGCTTTCTTT
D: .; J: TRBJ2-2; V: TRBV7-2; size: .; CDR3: CASSLARETGELFF; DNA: TGTGCCAGCAGCTTAGCGCGGGAAACCGGGGAGCTGTTTTTT
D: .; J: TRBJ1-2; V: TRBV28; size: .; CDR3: CASSPQNYGYTF; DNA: TGTGCCAGCAGTCCCCAGAACTATGGCTACACCTTC
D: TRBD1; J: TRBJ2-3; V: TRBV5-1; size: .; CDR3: CASSTGTGPSVGDTQYF; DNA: TGCGCCAGCAGCACCGGGACAGGGCCCTCGGTCGGAGATACGCAGTATTTT
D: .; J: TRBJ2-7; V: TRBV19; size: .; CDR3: CASSSQGDEQYF; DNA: TGTGCCAGTAGTTCCCAGGGTGACGAGCAGTACTTC
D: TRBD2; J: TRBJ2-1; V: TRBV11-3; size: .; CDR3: CASSEGRSSGLAGVDEQFF; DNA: TGTGCCAGCAGCGAGGGCCGATCAAGCGGACTAGCGGGAGTAGATGAGCAGTTCTTC
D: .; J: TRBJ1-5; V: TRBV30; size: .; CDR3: CAWGRGGASEQPQHF; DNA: TGTGCCTGGGGTAGGGGTGGGGCCTCGGAGCAGCCCCAGCATTTT
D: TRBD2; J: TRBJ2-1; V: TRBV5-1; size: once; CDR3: CASSSSGTSASSYNEQFF; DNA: TGCGCCAGCAGCTCATCCGGGACTAGCGCGAGCTCCTACAATGAGCAGTTCTTC
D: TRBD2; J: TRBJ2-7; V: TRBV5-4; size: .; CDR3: CASMGTSGSYEQYF; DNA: TGTGCCAGCATGGGGACTAGCGGGAGCTACGAGCAGTACTTC
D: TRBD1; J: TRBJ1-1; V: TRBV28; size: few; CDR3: CASSLLGQGDAFF; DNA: TGTGCCAGCAGTTTATTGGGACAGGGGGACGCTTTCTTT